Below are 9 T cell receptor beta chains sequenced from a single sample in a study of blood T cell repertoires in COVID-19 (dated by TCRdb to the early 2020s). Receptor libraries were prepared by the immunoSEQ multiplex PCR assay. Here the immuneACCESS table is served through TCRdb, limited to in-frame sequences with V and J called. Missing clones are a known gap in these copies; in checked studies unresolved V genes cover under half, and the rest lacks a known reason. The table for this sample lists about 250,000 clones; about four fifths of them were counted only once. The leading ten clones occupy 4.4% of the sample. The specimen sequenced was peripheral blood. All receptors derive from a man over 45 with active or convalescent COVID-19.

The V and J genes are TRBV30 and TRBJ2-1, with a tentative D call TRBD1 (6 bases). Trimming left V 1 base short and J 4 bases short, with 14 bases between. Germline assignment: CDR1 GTSNPN and CDR2 SVGIG (reference sequence). This CDR3 spans 15 amino acids. CDR3 sequence: CAWSGHRATYNEQFF. The CDR3, as DNA: TGTGCCTGGAGTGGTCACAGGGCGACATACAATGAGCAGTTCTTC.

V gene TRBV2 combines with J gene TRBJ2-3; 8 nucleotides line up with TRBD2. Trimming cost V 3 bases and J 5 bases; bases outside gene matches: 10. Germline CDR1 and CDR2: SNHLY and FYNNEI. The CDR3 length is 16 residues. CDR3 loop: CASSDPGTSRGDTQYF. The CDR3 DNA reads as TGTGCCAGCAGTGACCCTGGGACTAGTCGGGGAGATACGCAGTATTTT.

The chain uses TRBV2 and TRBJ1-1, with TRBD1 matching over 9 bases. Trimming removed 7 bases from V and 6 bases from J; junction bases left unmatched: 9. This CDR3 has 14 amino acids. CDR1 and CDR2 (germline): SNHLY, FYNNEI. The DNA for the CDR3 is TGTGCCAGCATAGGACAGGGGAGTATCTCTGAAGCTTTCTTT. Residues: CASIGQGSISEAFF.

A single count supports this clone. The chain has TRBV18 and TRBJ1-2; no firm D call. V was pared by 4 bases and J by 0 bases, with 15 bases between. The CDR3 runs 16 residues. Germline values: CDR1 KGHSH, CDR2 LQKENI. CDR3 nucleotides: TGTGCCAGCTCACAGGGAGTAGAAGACCCTAACTATGGCTACACCTTC. Translated, it gives CASSQGVEDPNYGYTF.

The rearrangement joins TRBV28 to TRBJ1-5; 8 bases agree with TRBD1. Per the germline V gene, CDR1 is MDHEN and CDR2 is SYDVKM. This CDR3 comprises 17 residues. V shed 6 bases and J 0 bases; nucleotides not matched to a gene: 10. CDR3 loop: CASSLGGQDNSNQPQHF. CDR3 nucleotides: TGTGCCAGCAGCTTAGGGGGACAGGACAATAGCAATCAGCCCCAGCATTTT.

The V and J genes are TRBV4-2 and TRBJ1-2; 9 bases are a match to TRBD1. This CDR3 contains 14 residues. Unmatched junction bases numbered 1, after V lost 1 base and J lost 4 bases. Germline V gives CDR1 LGHNA, CDR2 YNFKEQ. CDR3 region: CASSQATGGYGYTF. The DNA for the CDR3 is TGTGCCAGCAGCCAAGCGACAGGGGGCTATGGCTACACCTTC.

This clone was counted between two and nine times. The rearrangement uses TRBV6-1 and TRBJ2-2, with TRBD1 identical over 7 bases. The length of the CDR3 is 19 residues. J was trimmed by 4 bases and V by 2 bases; bases with no gene match: 16. Germline CDR1 is MNHNS and CDR2 is SASEGT. CDR3 coding DNA: TGTGCCAGCAGTGAAAGGTCCCGAGGGGGCAGGGCTGTCACCGGGGAGCTGTTTTTT. It translates to CASSERSRGGRAVTGELFF.

This clone was found a few times. The chain uses TRBV27 and TRBJ2-7, with D perhaps TRBD1 (6 bases). The CDR3 sequence is 15 residues long. The V gene's germline CDR1 is MNHEY and CDR2 SMNVEV (reference sequence). Trimming removed 9 bases at V and 5 bases at J, with 23 bases between. The chain's CDR3 is CASPLGTPFGDEQYF. The CDR3 DNA reads as TGTGCCAGTCCCCTCGGGACACCCTTTGGCGACGAGCAGTACTTC.

V and J are TRBV18 and TRBJ1-1; 7 bases map to TRBD1. The CDR3 has 14 amino acids. CDR1 KGHSH and CDR2 LQKENI come from the germline V gene. After removal of 4 bases from V and 0 bases from J, the junction contained 2 bases not matched to a gene. The CDR3 here is CASSLGQLNTEAFF. DNA for the CDR3: TGTGCCAGCTCACTGGGACAGCTGAACACTGAAGCTTTCTTT. Combining the CDR3 with reference TRBV18 and TRBJ1-1 gives the whole variable domain NAGVMQNPRHLVRRRGQEARLRCSPMKGHSHVYWYRQLPEEGLKFMVYLQKENIIDESGMPKERFSAEFPKEGPSILRIQQVVRGDSAAYFCASSLGQLNTEAFFGQGTRLTVV.